The rows below give T cell receptor beta chains drawn from one sample of a study of vaccination and CD4 T cells after COVID-19. The antigens these receptors bind are not known. TCRdb re-derived calls from the PCR reads in MiXCR, one entry per CDR3 protein. This sample yields approximately 12,000 distinct CDR3 sequences, of which roughly 31% are seen a single time; 34% belongs to the top ten. Sequenced material: CD4+ T cells from blood, cultured in vitro, taken before SARS-CoV-2 vaccination. The receptors were sampled from a human donor who received a COVID-19 vaccine. CDR3s include the opening cysteine and the closing phenylalanine or tryptophan. A D gene is named only where the DNA matches it firmly. The size of a clone is reported for some rows only, either as once, few or many, or as a class for expanded clones.

TRBJ1-1 | few | - | TRBV2 | CASSEDREAFF | TGTGCCAGCAGTGAAGACAGGGAGGCTTTCTTT
TRBJ2-1 | - | - | TRBV6-1 | CASSRTGSPYNEQFF | TGTGCCAGCAGTCGTACAGGGAGCCCCTACAATGAGCAGTTCTTC
TRBJ2-6 | - | - | TRBV7-9 | CAGGSGANVLTF | TGTGCCGGGGGCTCTGGGGCCAACGTCCTGACTTTC
TRBJ1-2 | medium-sized | - | TRBV6-1 | CASSAGVFDYGYTF | TGTGCCAGCAGCGCGGGGGTATTCGACTATGGCTACACCTTC
TRBJ1-6 | - | - | TRBV18 | CASSVRDYNSPLHF | TGTGCCAGCTCAGTCAGGGACTATAATTCACCCCTCCACTTT
TRBJ1-5 | - | - | TRBV4-2 | CASSQDRGNQPQHF | TGTGCCAGCAGCCAAGATCGGGGTAATCAGCCCCAGCATTTT
TRBJ1-2 | few | TRBD1 | TRBV19 | CASSAETGDGYTF | TGTGCCAGTAGTGCGGAGACAGGGGATGGCTACACCTTC
TRBJ2-3 | - | TRBD2 | TRBV19 | CASSIQAGGLDTQYF | TGTGCCAGTAGTATACAAGCGGGGGGGCTGGACACGCAGTATTTT
TRBJ2-2 | - | TRBD1 | TRBV7-9 | CASSLNRDRVSYAPGELFF | TGTGCCAGCAGCCTGAACCGGGACAGGGTGTCGTATGCCCCCGGGGAGCTGTTTTTT
TRBJ2-7 | - | TRBD1 | TRBV20-1 | CSAATGQAYEQYF | TGCAGTGCCGCCACTGGACAGGCCTACGAGCAGTACTTC
TRBJ2-2 | - | - | TRBV9 | CASSVDPRTDTGELFF | TGTGCCAGCAGCGTAGATCCCAGGACAGACACCGGGGAGCTGTTTTTT
TRBJ1-5 | medium-sized | - | TRBV6-1 | CASRPLGGDQPQHF | TGTGCCAGCAGACCATTAGGGGGGGATCAGCCCCAGCATTTT
TRBJ2-6 | - | - | TRBV29-1 | CSVQGGFGSSGANVLTF | TGCAGCGTCCAGGGGGGCTTCGGAAGCTCTGGGGCCAACGTCCTGACTTTC
TRBJ2-3 | - | - | TRBV12-3/TRBV12-4 | CASSIDHTDTQYF | TGTGCCAGCAGTATTGATCACACAGATACGCAGTATTTT
TRBJ1-2 | few | - | TRBV6-1 | CASSPRDGGSYGYTF | TGTGCCAGCAGTCCCCGGGACGGCGGTAGCTATGGCTACACCTTC
TRBJ1-2 | - | TRBD1 | TRBV29-1 | CSVGQVGYGYTF | TGCAGCGTAGGACAGGTGGGCTATGGCTACACCTTC
TRBJ2-5 | - | - | TRBV20-1 | CSASMVHGAQETQYF | TGCAGTGCTAGCATGGTTCACGGCGCCCAAGAGACCCAGTACTTC
TRBJ2-3 | few | TRBD2 | TRBV20-1 | CSAETGTSGGTDTQYF | TGCAGTGCTGAGACCGGGACTAGCGGGGGCACAGATACGCAGTATTTT
TRBJ2-7 | few | - | TRBV20-1 | CSARGARGTYYEQYF | TGCAGTGCTAGAGGGGCCCGGGGAACTTACTACGAGCAGTACTTC
TRBJ2-3 | few | - | TRBV24-1 | CATSDLQTPIGTDTQYF | TGTGCCACCAGTGATTTACAGACCCCTATCGGCACAGATACGCAGTATTTT
TRBJ2-7 | few | - | TRBV15 | CATRWNGGAYEQYF | TGTGCCACCAGATGGAACGGAGGTGCCTACGAGCAGTACTTC
TRBJ2-5 | few | - | TRBV30 | CASTPPGVVETQYF | TGTGCCTCCACGCCCCCGGGGGTCGTGGAGACCCAGTACTTC
TRBJ2-3 | few | - | TRBV11-3 | CASSLVEQGDTQYF | TGTGCCAGCAGCTTAGTAGAGCAGGGTGATACGCAGTATTTT
TRBJ2-1 | - | - | TRBV2 | CASSPPWGREQFF | TGTGCCAGCAGTCCCCCCTGGGGGCGTGAGCAGTTCTTC
TRBJ2-3 | - | - | TRBV20-1 | CSAEDGGMDTQYF | TGCAGTGCCGAGGACGGAGGTATGGATACGCAGTATTTT
TRBJ1-1 | few | - | TRBV19 | CASSTGRTTEAFF | TGTGCCAGTAGTACTGGGAGGACGACTGAAGCTTTCTTT
TRBJ1-5 | - | - | TRBV5-8 | CASSPPPEATNQPQHF | TGTGCCAGCAGCCCCCCCCCTGAGGCTACCAATCAGCCCCAGCATTTT
TRBJ1-6 | medium-sized | - | TRBV27 | CASSYLVESPLHF | TGTGCCAGCAGCTACCTAGTGGAGTCACCCCTCCACTTT
TRBJ1-2 | few | - | TRBV20-1 | CSAPGYGYTF | TGCAGTGCTCCTGGTTATGGCTACACCTTC
TRBJ1-3 | few | TRBD1 | TRBV20-1 | CSAPRTGGNTIYF | TGCAGTGCTCCTAGGACAGGTGGAAACACCATATATTTT
TRBJ1-3 | few | - | TRBV7-6 | CASSLGVGVSGNTIYF | TGTGCCAGCAGCTTAGGTGTCGGCGTCTCTGGAAACACCATATATTTT
TRBJ2-3 | - | - | TRBV7-3 | CASSLQRGTDTQYF | TGTGCCAGCAGCTTGCAGCGGGGCACAGATACGCAGTATTTT
TRBJ2-1 | - | TRBD2 | TRBV5-1 | CASSSTSGANNEQFF | TGCGCCAGCAGCTCGACTAGCGGGGCAAACAATGAGCAGTTCTTC
TRBJ2-5 | - | TRBD1 | TRBV5-6 | CASSLSTGAGETQYF | TGTGCCAGCAGCCTATCGACAGGGGCGGGAGAGACCCAGTACTTC
TRBJ2-3 | few | - | TRBV20-1 | CSARTRSTQYF | TGCAGTGCTAGAACTAGGTCCACGCAGTATTTT
TRBJ1-5 | - | TRBD1 | TRBV12-3/TRBV12-4 | CASSPPGGSNQPQHF | TGTGCCAGCAGCCCACCAGGGGGTAGCAATCAGCCCCAGCATTTT
TRBJ1-3 | few | - | TRBV2 | CASSPQRAGNTIYF | TGTGCCAGCAGCCCCCAAAGGGCTGGAAACACCATATATTTT
TRBJ2-5 | - | - | TRBV5-5 | CASSLGRNQETQYF | TGTGCCAGCAGCTTGGGCAGGAATCAAGAGACCCAGTACTTC
TRBJ2-1 | few | - | TRBV24-1 | CATSDRLTDNNEQFF | TGTGCCACCAGTGACCGACTGACCGACAACAATGAGCAGTTCTTC
TRBJ1-2 | - | - | TRBV7-3 | CASSVSGVTNYSYTF | TGTGCCAGCAGCGTGTCAGGGGTCACTAACTATAGCTACACCTTC
TRBJ1-5 | - | - | TRBV6-1 | CASSAQGGGQPQHF | TGTGCCAGCAGTGCGCAGGGTGGGGGACAGCCCCAGCATTTT